These 8 T cell receptor beta chains came from one sample sequenced in a study of T cell responses to AZD1222 COVID-19 vaccine. Sequencing used immunoSEQ multiplex PCR; TCRdb keeps in-frame clones, though not all of them. The ten top clones account for 2.2%, within a sample of over 130,000 clones. The sequencing input was peripheral blood. These TCRs come from an adult in good health.

CDR3 coding DNA: TGTGCCAGCAGTGCGCCAGGGGGGCCTAATGAAAAACTGTTTTTT. This encodes CASSAPGGPNEKLFF. The chain has TRBV28 and TRBJ1-4; 7 nucleotides match TRBD1. Germline assignment: CDR1 MDHEN and CDR2 SYDVKM. This CDR3 is 15 amino acids long. Trimming removed 5 bases from V and 3 bases from J; junction bases left unmatched: 6.

J is TRBJ1-1 and V is TRBV2, with 7 positions matching TRBD1. The V gene's germline CDR1 is SNHLY and CDR2 FYNNEI. CDR3 size: 20 residues. J gave up 0 bases and V 6 bases, and 22 bases lay outside the gene matches. CDR3 DNA sequence: TGTGCCAGCAGCGAAAGTGGTCGTTACAGGGGTTCCCTCCTGAACACTGAAGCTTTCTTT. It yields the protein CASSESGRYRGSLLNTEAFF.

The chain couples TRBV11-3 to TRBJ1-1, with D uncertain. With 4 bases removed from V and 4 bases from J, the gap between germline ends came to 13 bases. CDR3 length: 14 residues. Per the germline V gene, CDR1 is SGHNT and CDR2 is YENEEA. CDR3: CASSSRLVGTEAFF. CDR3 sequence (DNA): TGTGCCAGCAGCTCTAGACTGGTGGGCACTGAAGCTTTCTTT.

The chain recombines TRBV5-1 with TRBJ1-4, with 12 bases that match TRBD1. The V gene end was trimmed by 3 bases and the J gene end by 8 bases; junction bases not matched to a gene: 5. This CDR3 has 15 amino acids. Germline-derived CDR1 and CDR2 are SGHRS and YFSETQ. This chain's CDR3 is CASSSSGTGGEKLFF. CDR3 DNA sequence: TGCGCCAGCAGCTCCTCAGGGACAGGGGGCGAAAAACTGTTTTTT.

V and J are TRBV19 and TRBJ1-1, with 7 bases lining up with TRBD1. This CDR3 has 14 amino acids. The V gene end was trimmed by 3 bases and the J gene end by 4 bases; junction bases not matched to a gene: 5. CDR1 and CDR2 from the germline V gene are LNHDA and SQIVND (reference sequence). This CDR3 is CASSIRGLFTEAFF. CDR3 coding DNA: TGTGCCAGTAGTATTAGGGGGCTGTTCACTGAAGCTTTCTTT.

This rearrangement joins TRBV10-2 to TRBJ2-7, with a weak D call TRBD2 (6 bases). The germline V and J ends were trimmed by 6 bases and 1 base, with 13 bases remaining between them. This CDR3 contains 14 residues. CDR1 and CDR2 from the germline V gene are WSHSY and SAAADI. CDR3 sequence (DNA): TGCGCCAGCAGGGTCGGGGGTAGATCCTACGAGCAGTACTTC. Amino acids: CASRVGGRSYEQYF.

The V gene is TRBV14, the J gene TRBJ2-3; TRBD2 matches 12 bases. There are 16 residues in the CDR3. CDR1 and CDR2 (germline): SGHDN, FVKESK. With 6 bases clipped from V and 3 bases from J, the junction kept 7 bases outside the gene matches. The DNA of the CDR3 is TGTGCCAGCAGTGGGACTAGCGGGTCAAGAACAGATACGCAGTATTTT. The encoded protein is CASSGTSGSRTDTQYF.

The chain links TRBV7-2 to TRBJ2-5, with 7 bases identical to TRBD1. Germline V gene sequence: CDR1 SGHTA, CDR2 FQGNSA. This CDR3 region has 18 residues. With V trimmed by 2 bases and J by 4 bases, 16 bases remained unmatched. The CDR3 region has the DNA TGTGCCAGCAGCTTAAGGGAGAGGACATACAGGGGCCGAGAGACCCAGTACTTC. The encoded protein is CASSLRERTYRGRETQYF.